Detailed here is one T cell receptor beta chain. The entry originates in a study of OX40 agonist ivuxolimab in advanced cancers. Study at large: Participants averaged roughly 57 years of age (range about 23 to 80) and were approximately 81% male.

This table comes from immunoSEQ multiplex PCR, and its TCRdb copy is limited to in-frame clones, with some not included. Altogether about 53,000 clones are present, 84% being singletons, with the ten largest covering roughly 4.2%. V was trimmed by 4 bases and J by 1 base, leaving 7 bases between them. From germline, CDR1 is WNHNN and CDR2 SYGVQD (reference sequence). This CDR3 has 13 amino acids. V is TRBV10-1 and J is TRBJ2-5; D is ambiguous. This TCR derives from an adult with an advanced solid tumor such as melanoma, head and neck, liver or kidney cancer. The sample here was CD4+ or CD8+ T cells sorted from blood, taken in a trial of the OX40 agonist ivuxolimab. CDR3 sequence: CASSVRGQETQYF. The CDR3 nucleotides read TGCGCCAGCAGTGTCAGAGGCCAAGAGACCCAGTACTTC.